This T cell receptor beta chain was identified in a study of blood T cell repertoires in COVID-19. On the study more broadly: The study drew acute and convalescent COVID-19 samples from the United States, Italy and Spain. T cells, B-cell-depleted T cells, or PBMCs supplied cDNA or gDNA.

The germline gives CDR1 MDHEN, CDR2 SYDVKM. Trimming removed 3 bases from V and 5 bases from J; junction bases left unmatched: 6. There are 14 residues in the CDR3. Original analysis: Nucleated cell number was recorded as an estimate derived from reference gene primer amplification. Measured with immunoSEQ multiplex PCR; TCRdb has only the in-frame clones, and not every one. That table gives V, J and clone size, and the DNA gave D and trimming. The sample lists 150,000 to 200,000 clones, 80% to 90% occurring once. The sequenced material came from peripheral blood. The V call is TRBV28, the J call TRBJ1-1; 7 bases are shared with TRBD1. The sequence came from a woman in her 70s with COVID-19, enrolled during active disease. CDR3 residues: CASSFFRGWTEAFF. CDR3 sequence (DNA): TGTGCCAGCAGTTTTTTCAGGGGGTGGACTGAAGCTTTCTTT.